This TCR beta chain was observed in a study of T cell responses to AZD1222 COVID-19 vaccine. Points on this clone: No antigen is known for it.

V dropped 6 bases and J dropped 7; count of bases not matched to a gene: 10. The germline V gene has CDR1 LGHNT and CDR2 FRNRAP. The CDR3 totals 14 residues. Generated by immunoSEQ multiplex PCR, the TCRdb table keeps only in-frame clones and is missing some. The sample includes some 100,000 clones, roughly 89% of them seen just once. General study findings and limits: There were vaccine-associated CD4 TCRs across spike, dominant at 160-218 and 743-854. Unmutated variant regions reportedly attract nearly half of all spike-specific TCRs.

The rearrangement uses TRBV12-5 and TRBJ1-2; 8 positions match TRBD1. This TCR was recovered from an adult who received the AZD1222 COVID-19 vaccine. The sequencing used peripheral blood, collected 28 days after the second AZD1222 dose. The CDR3 nucleotides read TGTGCTAGTGGGAACGACAGGGGCATAGGTGGCTACACCTTC. It yields the protein CASGNDRGIGGYTF.